These T cell receptor beta chains were read from a single sample in a study of prognosis after radiotherapy for stage I lung cancer. TCRdb fed the multiplex PCR reads into MiXCR, producing one record per CDR3 protein. This sample has 13,000 or so distinct CDR3 sequences, with around half found just once. The sequenced sample was PBMCs, obtained before or after stereotactic body radiation therapy (not recorded which). The receptors here all came from a donor of 50 years or more with non-small cell lung cancer. Both conserved end residues are part of each CDR3. The D gene is left open where the match is weak. Clone size is given for some rows only: seen once, a few or many times, or a class if the clone is expanded.

>NA|few|TRBJ2-7|TRBV10-3
CATSEYRTQGYPRDEQYF
TGTGCCACCAGTGAGTACAGGACACAGGGTTATCCGAGGGACGAGCAGTACTTC
>NA|many|TRBJ2-3|TRBV6-1
CASSEGVAPNTDTQYF
TGTGCCAGCAGTGAAGGGGTAGCTCCTAACACAGATACGCAGTATTTT
>NA|NA|TRBJ1-5|TRBV2
CASSEADSNQPQHF
TGTGCCAGCAGTGAAGCGGACAGCAATCAGCCCCAGCATTTT
>NA|NA|TRBJ1-2|TRBV11-2
CASSLMDSYGYTF
TGTGCCAGCAGCTTGATGGACAGCTATGGCTACACCTTC
>TRBD2|once|TRBJ2-1|TRBV20-1
CSATWSSGRVRSYNDQFF
TGCAGTGCTACCTGGTCTAGCGGGAGGGTAAGATCCTACAATGATCAGTTCTTC
>TRBD1|NA|TRBJ2-7|TRBV5-1
CASSLGEQGVKGQYF
TGCGCCAGCAGCTTGGGAGAACAGGGGGTTAAGGGGCAGTACTTC
>NA|NA|TRBJ1-6|TRBV24-1
CATSDPGQDSPLHF
TGTGCCACCAGTGATCCGGGACAAGATTCACCCCTCCACTTT
>TRBD2|NA|TRBJ2-2|TRBV11-3
CASVAGNTGELFF
TGTGCCTCCGTAGCGGGGAACACCGGGGAGCTGTTTTTT
>NA|medium-sized|TRBJ2-1|TRBV6-1
CASSEPQGFSEQFF
TGTGCCAGCAGTGAACCTCAGGGTTTCAGTGAGCAGTTCTTC
>NA|NA|TRBJ1-6|TRBV20-1
CSASIDSNSPLHF
TGCAGTGCTAGTATCGACTCTAATTCACCCCTCCACTTT
>NA|NA|TRBJ2-7|TRBV2
CARIRDGGDEQYF
TGTGCCAGAATCCGGGACGGCGGGGACGAGCAGTACTTC
>NA|many|TRBJ1-2|TRBV20-1
CSARVQGYGYTF
TGCAGTGCTAGAGTACAGGGATATGGCTACACCTTC
>NA|many|TRBJ2-7|TRBV29-1
CSVEQRDGYEQYF
TGCAGCGTTGAACAACGGGACGGCTACGAGCAGTACTTC
>NA|many|TRBJ1-1|TRBV6-4
CASSERQPNTEAFF
TGTGCCAGCAGTGAGAGGCAACCGAACACTGAAGCTTTCTTT
>TRBD1|NA|TRBJ1-2|TRBV6-2/TRBV6-3
CASSYRSGTVDYGYTF
TGTGCCAGCAGTTACAGGTCCGGGACAGTGGATTACGGCTACACCTTC
>NA|many|TRBJ1-2|TRBV11-2
CASSLPRGGSPPIHTSFKYGYTF
TGTGCCAGCAGCTTGCCTAGGGGGGGTTCCCCTCCCATCCATACAAGCTTCAAGTATGGCTACACCTTC
>TRBD1|NA|TRBJ2-2|TRBV6-2/TRBV6-3
CASRYRGLTGELFF
TGTGCCAGCCGGTACAGGGGGCTCACCGGGGAGCTTTTTTTT
>NA|many|TRBJ1-4|TRBV7-9
CASSLSDRQELFF
TGTGCCAGCAGCTTATCCGACAGGCAGGAACTGTTTTTT
>NA|once|TRBJ1-1|TRBV6-2/TRBV6-3
CASSYWTENTEAFF
TGTGCCAGCAGTTACTGGACGGAGAACACTGAAGCTTTCTTT
>TRBD1|many|TRBJ2-5|TRBV12-3/TRBV12-4
CASSYPGGQETQYF
TGTGCCAGCAGCTATCCAGGGGGCCAAGAGACCCAGTACTTC
>NA|NA|TRBJ2-7|TRBV2
CASSGGVSGYEQYF
TGTGCCAGCAGTGGAGGCGTGAGCGGGTACGAGCAGTACTTC
>TRBD2|many|TRBJ2-1|TRBV5-1
CASSIPGLAGSSYNEQFF
TGCGCCAGCAGCATACCGGGACTAGCGGGGAGCTCCTACAATGAGCAGTTCTTC
>TRBD1|many|TRBJ2-1|TRBV5-1
CASSATGTGIWNEQFF
TGCGCCAGCAGCGCTACCGGGACAGGGATCTGGAATGAGCAGTTCTTC
>NA|NA|TRBJ2-6|TRBV7-2
CASSFRFSGANVLTF
TGTGCCAGCAGCTTCCGGTTCTCTGGGGCCAACGTCCTGACTTTC
>TRBD2|medium-sized|TRBJ2-7|TRBV28
CASFSSGLEQYF
TGTGCCAGTTTTTCTAGCGGCCTCGAGCAGTACTTC
>NA|medium-sized|TRBJ1-2|TRBV2
CASSEGGANLVYGYTF
TGTGCCAGCAGTGAAGGAGGGGCAAATTTGGTCTATGGCTACACCTTC
>TRBD2|NA|TRBJ2-7|TRBV2
CASSDGRTGGYEQYF
TGTGCCAGCAGTGATGGAAGGACCGGGGGGTACGAGCAGTACTTC
>NA|NA|TRBJ2-3|TRBV20-1
CSAKRISGTDTQYF
TGCAGTGCCAAACGGATTAGCGGCACAGATACGCAGTATTTT
>NA|few|TRBJ1-6|TRBV30
CAWAPSGGGRSPLHF
TGTGCCTGGGCTCCCTCGGGGGGCGGCAGGTCACCCCTCCACTTT
>TRBD2|NA|TRBJ2-7|TRBV7-9
CASSFGGSSYEQYF
TGTGCCAGCAGCTTCGGGGGGAGCTCCTACGAGCAGTACTTC
>NA|NA|TRBJ1-5|TRBV12-5
CASVAGVEGNQPQHF
TGTGCTAGTGTGGCAGGGGTCGAGGGCAATCAGCCCCAGCATTTT
>TRBD2|many|TRBJ2-1|TRBV10-3
CAIKIGGGPTEQFF
TGTGCCATCAAGATCGGGGGAGGGCCGACTGAGCAGTTCTTC
>NA|NA|TRBJ2-3|TRBV7-9
CASESVSSAYTQYF
TGTGCCAGCGAGAGCGTGAGTTCGGCATATACGCAGTATTTT
>TRBD1|many|TRBJ2-7|TRBV29-1
CSALDRVSYEQYF
TGCAGCGCTTTGGACAGGGTCTCCTACGAGCAGTACTTC
>NA|many|TRBJ1-5|TRBV30
CAWSQGTNQPQHF
TGTGCCTGGAGCCAGGGCACAAATCAGCCCCAGCATTTT